This T cell receptor (beta chain) was found in a study of blood T cell repertoires in COVID-19. Study as a whole: The samples span acute and convalescent COVID-19 from the United States, Italy and Spain. The cDNA or gDNA used as material had been derived from T cells, B-cell-depleted T cells, or PBMCs.

As handled by the study authors: Amplified reference gene primers provided the basis for estimating nucleated cell counts. Assay used: immunoSEQ multiplex PCR; TCRdb lists only in-frame clones, some missing. Clone size and the V and J calls come from that table; the DNA yielded D and trimming. Among roughly 43,000 clones, 80% to 90% were seen once, and the ten largest hold approximately 15%. The CDR3 totals 14 residues. V was clipped by 9 bases and J by 3 bases; unmatched bases: 9. Germline V gives CDR1 ENHRY, CDR2 SYGVKD. The sequence was obtained from a human donor in a cohort sampled during active COVID-19. The chain has TRBV10-3 and TRBJ2-3; 7 bases agree with TRBD2. Sequencing was carried out using peripheral blood. In nucleotides, the CDR3 is TGTGCCATTGGAACTAGCGCAAAGACAGATACGCAGTATTTT. Translation gives CAIGTSAKTDTQYF.